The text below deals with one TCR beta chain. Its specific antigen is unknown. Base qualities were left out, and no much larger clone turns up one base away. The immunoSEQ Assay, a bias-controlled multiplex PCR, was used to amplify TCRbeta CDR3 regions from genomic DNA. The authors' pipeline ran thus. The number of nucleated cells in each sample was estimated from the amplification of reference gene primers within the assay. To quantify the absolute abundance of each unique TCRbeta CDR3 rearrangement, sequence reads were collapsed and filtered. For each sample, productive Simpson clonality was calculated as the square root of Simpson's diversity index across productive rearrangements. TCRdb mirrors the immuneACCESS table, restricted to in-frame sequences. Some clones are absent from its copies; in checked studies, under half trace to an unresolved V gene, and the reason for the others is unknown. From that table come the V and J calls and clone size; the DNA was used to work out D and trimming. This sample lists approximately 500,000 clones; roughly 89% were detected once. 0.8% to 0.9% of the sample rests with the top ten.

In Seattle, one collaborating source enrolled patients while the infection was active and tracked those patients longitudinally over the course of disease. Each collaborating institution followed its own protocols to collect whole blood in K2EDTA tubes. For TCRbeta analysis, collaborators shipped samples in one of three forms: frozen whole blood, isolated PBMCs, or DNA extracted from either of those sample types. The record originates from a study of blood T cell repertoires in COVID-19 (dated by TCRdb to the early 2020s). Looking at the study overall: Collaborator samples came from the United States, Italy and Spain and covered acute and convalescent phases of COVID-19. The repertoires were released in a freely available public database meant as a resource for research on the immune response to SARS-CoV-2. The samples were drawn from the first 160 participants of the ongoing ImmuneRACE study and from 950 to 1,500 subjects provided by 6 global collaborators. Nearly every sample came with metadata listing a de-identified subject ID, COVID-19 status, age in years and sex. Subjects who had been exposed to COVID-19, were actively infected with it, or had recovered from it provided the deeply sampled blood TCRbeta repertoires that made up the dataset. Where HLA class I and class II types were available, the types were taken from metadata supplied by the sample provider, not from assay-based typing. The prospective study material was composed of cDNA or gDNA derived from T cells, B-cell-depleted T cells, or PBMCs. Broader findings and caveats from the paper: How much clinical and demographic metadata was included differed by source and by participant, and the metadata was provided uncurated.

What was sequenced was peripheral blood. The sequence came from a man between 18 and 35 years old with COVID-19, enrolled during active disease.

The CDR3: CSVSGGIDGYTF. The bases are TGCAGCGTTTCAGGGGGAATCGATGGCTACACCTTC. This chain joins TRBV29-1 to TRBJ1-2, with TRBD1 matching 7 junction bases. According to the germline V gene, CDR1 reads SQVTM and CDR2 reads ANQGSEA. The CDR3, cysteine through phenylalanine, is 12 amino acids long. Only the CDR3 portion is preserved as DNA: 36 bases, with reading frame beginning at the first base. V is cut back by 5 bases and J by 6 bases, with 6 bases in the junction unmatched.